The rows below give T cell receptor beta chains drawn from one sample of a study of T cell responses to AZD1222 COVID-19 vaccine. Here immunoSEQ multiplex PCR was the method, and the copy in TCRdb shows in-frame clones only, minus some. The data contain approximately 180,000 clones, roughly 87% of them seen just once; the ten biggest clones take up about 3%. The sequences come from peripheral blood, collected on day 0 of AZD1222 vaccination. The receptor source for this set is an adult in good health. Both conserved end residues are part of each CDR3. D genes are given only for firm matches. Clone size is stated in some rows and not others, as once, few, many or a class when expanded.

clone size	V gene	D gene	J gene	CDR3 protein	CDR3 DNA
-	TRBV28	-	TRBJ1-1	CASSFTGLGTEAFF	TGTGCCAGCAGTTTCACAGGCCTAGGCACTGAAGCTTTCTTT
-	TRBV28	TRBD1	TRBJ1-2	CASSHGGQGGDGYTF	TGTGCCAGCAGCCACGGGGGACAGGGAGGGGATGGCTACACCTTC
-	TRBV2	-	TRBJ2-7	CASAQVTYEQYF	TGTGCCAGCGCCCAGGTAACCTACGAGCAGTACTTC
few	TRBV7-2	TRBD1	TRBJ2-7	CASSPGQGKASYEQYF	TGTGCCAGCAGCCCGGGACAGGGGAAAGCCTCCTACGAGCAGTACTTC
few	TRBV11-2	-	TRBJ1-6	CASRPSSSYNSPLHF	TGTGCCAGCAGGCCTAGTAGCTCCTATAATTCACCCCTCCACTTT
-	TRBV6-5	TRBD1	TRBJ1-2	CASSRDRVSYGYTF	TGTGCCAGCAGCCGGGACAGGGTGAGCTATGGCTACACCTTC
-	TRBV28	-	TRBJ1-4	CASTPYLAGQTNEKLFF	TGTGCCAGCACCCCCTACCTGGCCGGACAGACTAATGAAAAACTGTTTTTT
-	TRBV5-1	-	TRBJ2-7	CASSSADGGPSYEQYF	TGCGCCAGCAGCTCGGCGGACGGCGGTCCCTCCTACGAGCAGTACTTC
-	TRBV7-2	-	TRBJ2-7	CASSSQTLPTYEQYF	TGTGCCAGCAGCTCACAAACCCTTCCGACATACGAGCAGTACTTC
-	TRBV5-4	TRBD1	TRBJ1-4	CASSPQTGRNEKLFF	TGTGCCAGCAGCCCGCAGACAGGGCGCAATGAAAAACTGTTTTTT
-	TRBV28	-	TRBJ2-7	CASRPWLGLSSYEQYF	TGTGCCAGCAGGCCCTGGCTTGGTCTGAGCTCCTACGAGCAGTACTTC
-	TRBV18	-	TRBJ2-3	CASSRDTSPQDTQYF	TGTGCCAGCTCACGGGACACTAGCCCTCAAGATACGCAGTATTTT
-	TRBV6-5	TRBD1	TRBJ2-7	CASSYTRQGYYEQYF	TGTGCCAGCAGTTACACCCGACAGGGTTACTACGAGCAGTACTTC
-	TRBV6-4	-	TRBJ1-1	CASRPGRNRDTEAFF	TGTGCCAGCAGACCGGGACGAAATCGGGACACTGAAGCTTTCTTT
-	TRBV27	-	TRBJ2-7	CASSFLGSGTYEQYF	TGTGCCAGCAGTTTCCTCGGGAGTGGAACCTACGAGCAGTACTTC
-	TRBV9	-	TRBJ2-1	CASSSGLISYNEQFF	TGTGCCAGCAGCTCGGGACTCATCTCCTACAATGAGCAGTTCTTC
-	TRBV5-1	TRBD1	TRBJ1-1	CASSSGQGAVTEAFF	TGCGCCAGCAGCTCGGGACAGGGCGCGGTCACTGAAGCTTTCTTT
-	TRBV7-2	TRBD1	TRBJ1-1	CASTSGQGNTEAFF	TGTGCCAGCACATCCGGACAGGGGAACACTGAAGCTTTCTTT
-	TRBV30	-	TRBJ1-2	CAWSESGGFGYTF	TGTGCCTGGAGTGAGTCTGGGGGCTTTGGCTACACCTTC
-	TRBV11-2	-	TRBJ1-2	CASSLINSRGVGYTF	TGTGCCAGCAGCTTAATAAACAGCCGCGGGGTCGGCTACACCTTC
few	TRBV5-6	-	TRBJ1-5	CASSLRWSYNQPQHF	TGTGCCAGCAGCTTAAGGTGGTCCTACAATCAGCCCCAGCATTTT
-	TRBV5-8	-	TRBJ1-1	CASSQGRRYTEAFF	TGTGCCAGCAGCCAGGGACGAAGGTACACTGAAGCTTTCTTT
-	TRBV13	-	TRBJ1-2	CASSLGQPANYGYTF	TGTGCCAGCAGCTTAGGACAGCCGGCTAACTATGGCTACACCTTC
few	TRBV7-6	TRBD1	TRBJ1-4	CASSTRTGKDNEKLFF	TGTGCCAGCAGCACGCGGACAGGGAAGGATAATGAAAAACTGTTTTTT
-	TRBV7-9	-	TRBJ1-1	CASSLRSGSAEAFF	TGTGCCAGCAGCTTAAGGTCCGGGTCCGCTGAAGCTTTCTTT
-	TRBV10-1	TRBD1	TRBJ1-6	CASRTGNNSPLHF	TGCGCCAGCCGGACAGGGAATAATTCACCCCTCCACTTT
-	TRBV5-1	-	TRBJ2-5	CASQRDPDAETQYF	TGCGCCAGCCAGAGGGACCCAGATGCGGAGACCCAGTACTTC
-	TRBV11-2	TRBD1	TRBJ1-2	CASSPDRGEGYTF	TGTGCCAGCAGCCCGGACAGGGGGGAAGGCTACACCTTC
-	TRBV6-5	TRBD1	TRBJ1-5	CASSYRGGVNQPQHF	TGTGCCAGCAGCTACAGGGGAGGGGTCAATCAGCCCCAGCATTTT
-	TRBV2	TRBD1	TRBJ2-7	CASSGLDRAVYEQYF	TGTGCCAGCAGTGGGTTGGACAGGGCGGTCTACGAGCAGTACTTC
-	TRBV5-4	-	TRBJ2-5	CAILGGTEETQYF	TGTGCCATCCTTGGCGGGACCGAAGAGACCCAGTACTTC
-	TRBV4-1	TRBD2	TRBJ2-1	CASSQGLAGSFGEQFF	TGCGCCAGCAGCCAGGGACTAGCGGGAAGCTTCGGTGAGCAGTTCTTC
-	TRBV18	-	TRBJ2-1	CASSPQEYNEQFF	TGTGCCAGCTCACCCCAGGAGTACAATGAGCAGTTCTTC